This TCR beta chain is drawn from a study of T cells in Graves' hyperthyroidism and ophthalmopathy. This clonotype was seen once. One junction end does not reproduce the germline sequence, and a read error may be involved. Germline CDR1 and CDR2: MGHRA and YSYEKL. The CDR3 has 14 residues. RNA transcripts gave rise to amplified TCR beta CDR3 regions. First-round RT-PCR targeting the TCR CDR3 was performed with the HTBI primer set. MiXCR, applied by TCRdb to the multiplex PCR reads, yields one record per CDR3 protein. The sample carries more than 300,000 distinct CDR3 sequences, about 18% recorded once.

The source of this sequence is a young man with Graves' ophthalmopathy. This chain links TRBV4-1 with TRBJ1-2; tentative D call: TRBD1 (5 bases). What was sequenced was blood. The CDR3: CASGQGADARGYTF. CDR3 in DNA: TGCGCCAGCGGCCAAGGGGCAGACGCTCGTGGCTACACCTTC.